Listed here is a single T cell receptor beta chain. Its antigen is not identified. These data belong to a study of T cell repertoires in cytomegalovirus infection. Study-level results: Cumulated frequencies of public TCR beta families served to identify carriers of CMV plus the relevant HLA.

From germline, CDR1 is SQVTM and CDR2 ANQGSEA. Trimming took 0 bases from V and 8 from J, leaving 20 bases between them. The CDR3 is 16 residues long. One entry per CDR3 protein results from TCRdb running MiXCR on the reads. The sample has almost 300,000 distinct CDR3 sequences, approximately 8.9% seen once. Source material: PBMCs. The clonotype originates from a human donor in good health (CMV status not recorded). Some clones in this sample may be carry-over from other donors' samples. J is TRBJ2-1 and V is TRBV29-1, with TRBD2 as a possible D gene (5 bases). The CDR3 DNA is TGCAGCGTTGAAGATTTGGAGGCGTGGAGTGGGGATGAGCAGTTCTTC. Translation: CSVEDLEAWSGDEQFF.